This T cell receptor beta chain is drawn from a study of blood T cell repertoires in COVID-19. Here immunoSEQ multiplex PCR was the method, and the copy in TCRdb shows in-frame clones only, minus some. Of around 220,000 clones listed, about 88% were seen once; the top ten hold 2.1%. The origin of this receptor is a woman between 40 and 55 years old who had recovered from COVID-19. Material for sequencing was peripheral blood.

CDR3 sequence (DNA): TGTGCCAGCAGCTTTTCCGGGACAGGGACGAACACTGAAGCTTTCTTT. This sequence encodes CASSFSGTGTNTEAFF. The chain carries TRBV7-2 and TRBJ1-1; 9 nucleotides line up with TRBD1. This CDR3 spans 16 amino acids. The V and J ends lost 3 bases and 1 base, in that order; junction bases with no gene match: 6. Per germline, CDR1 SGHTA and CDR2 FQGNSA.